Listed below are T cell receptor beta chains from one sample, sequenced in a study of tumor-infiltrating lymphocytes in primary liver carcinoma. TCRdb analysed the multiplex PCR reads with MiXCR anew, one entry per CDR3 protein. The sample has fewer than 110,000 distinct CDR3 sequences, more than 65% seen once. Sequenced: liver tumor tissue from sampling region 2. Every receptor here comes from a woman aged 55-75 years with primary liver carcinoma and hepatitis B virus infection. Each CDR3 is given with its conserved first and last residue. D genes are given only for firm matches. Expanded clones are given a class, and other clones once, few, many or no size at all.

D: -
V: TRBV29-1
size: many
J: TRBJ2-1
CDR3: CSVPLGPRRFYNEQFF
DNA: TGCAGCGTTCCACTCGGACCAAGGCGTTTCTACAATGAGCAGTTCTTC

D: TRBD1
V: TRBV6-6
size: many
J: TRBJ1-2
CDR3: CASSQGQGANYGYTF
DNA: TGTGCCAGCAGCCAAGGACAGGGGGCTAACTATGGCTACACCTTC

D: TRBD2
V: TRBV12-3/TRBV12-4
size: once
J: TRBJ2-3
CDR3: CASRDGTSGRGSTDTQFF
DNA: TGTGCCAGCAGGGATGGGACTAGTGGGAGGGGGAGCACAGATACGCAGTTTTTT

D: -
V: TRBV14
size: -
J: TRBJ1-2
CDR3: CTISLNRVSLDGYTF
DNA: TGTACCATCAGCCTGAACCGAGTGTCTCTGGATGGCTACACCTTC

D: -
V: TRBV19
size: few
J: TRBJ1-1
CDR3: CASSPVLLPPEAFF
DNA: TGTGCCAGTAGTCCGGTACTCCTGCCCCCTGAAGCTTTCTTT

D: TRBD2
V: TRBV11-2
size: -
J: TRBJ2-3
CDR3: CASSSRGGESDTQYF
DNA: TGTGCCAGCAGCTCCCGGGGAGGGGAGTCAGATACGCAGTATTTT

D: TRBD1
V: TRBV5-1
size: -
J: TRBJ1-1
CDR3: CASSVAGNRGTEAFF
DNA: TGCGCCAGCAGTGTGGCGGGAAACAGGGGCACTGAAGCTTTCTTC

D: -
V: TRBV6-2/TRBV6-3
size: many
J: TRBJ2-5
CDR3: CASSYSWQDQETQYF
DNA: TGTGCCAGCAGTTACTCGTGGCAGGACCAAGAGACCCAGTACTTC

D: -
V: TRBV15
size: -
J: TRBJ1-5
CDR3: CATSRTGGGGPNNQPQHF
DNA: TGTGCCACCAGCAGAACCGGCGGCGGGGGTCCAAACAATCAGCCCCAGCATTTT

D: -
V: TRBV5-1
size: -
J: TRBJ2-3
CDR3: CASSFSPGRSTDTHYF
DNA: TGCGCCAGCAGCTTTAGTCCGGGACGAAGCACAGATACGCATTATTTT

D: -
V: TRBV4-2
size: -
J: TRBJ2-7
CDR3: CASSQHWPYEQYF
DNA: TGTGCCAGCAGCCAACATTGGCCTTACGAGCAGTACTTC

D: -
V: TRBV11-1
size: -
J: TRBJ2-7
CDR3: CASSPRTPGLREQYF
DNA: TGTGCAAGCAGTCCTCGGACACCAGGACTACGCGAGCAGTACTTC

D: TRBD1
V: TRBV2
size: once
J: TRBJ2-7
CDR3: CTSHGQGISYEQYF
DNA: TGTACCAGCCATGGACAGGGGATTTCCTACGAGCAGTACTTC

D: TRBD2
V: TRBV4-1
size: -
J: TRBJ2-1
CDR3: CASSDDREGYLYNEQFF
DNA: TGCGCCAGCAGCGATGACCGGGAGGGGTATCTTTACAATGAGCAGTTCTTC

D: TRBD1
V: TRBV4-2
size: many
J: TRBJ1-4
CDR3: CASSQAGGNEKLFF
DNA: TGTGCCAGCAGCCAAGCAGGGGGTAATGAAAAACTGTTTTTT

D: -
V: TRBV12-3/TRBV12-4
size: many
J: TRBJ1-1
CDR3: CASSLGIMNTEAFF
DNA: TGTGCCAGCAGTTTAGGTATCATGAACACTGAAGCTTTCTTT

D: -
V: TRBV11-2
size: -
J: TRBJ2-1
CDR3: CASSPRMAGTYNVQFF
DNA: TGTGCCAGCAGCCCCCGAATGGCGGGAACCTACAATGTGCAGTTCTTC

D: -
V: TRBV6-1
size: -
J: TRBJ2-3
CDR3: CASSEGVWYTQFF
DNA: TGTGCCAGCAGCGAAGGTGTGTGGTATACGCAGTTTTTT

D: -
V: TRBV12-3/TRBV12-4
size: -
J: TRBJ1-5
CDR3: CASSHMGRQPQHF
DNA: TGTGCCAGCAGTCACATGGGACGGCAGCCCCAACATTTT

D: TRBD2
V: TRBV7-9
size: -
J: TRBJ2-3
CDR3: CASSPTVSGGRAGTQYF
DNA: TGTGCCAGCAGCCCGACAGTCTCTGGCGGGAGGGCCGGTACGCAGTATTTT

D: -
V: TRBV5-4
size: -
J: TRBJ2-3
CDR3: CASRRGPFTDTQYF
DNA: TGTGCCAGCAGGCGGGGACCGTTCACAGATACGCAGTATTTT

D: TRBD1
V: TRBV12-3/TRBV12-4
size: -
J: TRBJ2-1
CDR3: CAGSLMGTGAVEQFF
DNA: TGTGCCGGCTCCCTTATGGGGACAGGGGCTGTTGAGCAGTTCTTC

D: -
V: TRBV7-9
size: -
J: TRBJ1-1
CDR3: CAISLGGHTEAFF
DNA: TGTGCCATTAGCTTAGGAGGCCACACTGAAGCTTTCTTT

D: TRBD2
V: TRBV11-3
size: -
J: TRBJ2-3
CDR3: CASSTSSGRIADTHYF
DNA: TGTGCCAGCAGCACATCTAGCGGGAGGATTGCAGATACGCATTATTTT

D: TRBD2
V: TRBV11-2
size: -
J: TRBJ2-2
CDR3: CASGLRLAGDAGELFF
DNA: TGTGCCAGCGGCCTCCGACTAGCGGGAGATGCGGGGGAGCTATTTTTT

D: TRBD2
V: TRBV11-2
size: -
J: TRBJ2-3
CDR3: CACSPGLAGPDTQYF
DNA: TGTGCCTGCAGCCCTGGACTAGCAGGCCCAGATACGCAGTACTTT

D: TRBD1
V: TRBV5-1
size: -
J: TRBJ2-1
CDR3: CASSLVLQGHNEQFF
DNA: TGCGCCAGCAGCTTGGTACTACAGGGGCACAATGAGCAGTTCTTC

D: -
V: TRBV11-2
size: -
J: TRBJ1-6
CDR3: CASSLDQGWDSPLHF
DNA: TGTGCCAGCAGCTTAGATCAAGGGTGGGATTCACCCCTCCACTTT

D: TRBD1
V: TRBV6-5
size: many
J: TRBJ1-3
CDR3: CASSYQGGHTIYF
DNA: TGTGCCAGCAGCTACCAGGGGGGGCACACCATATATTTT

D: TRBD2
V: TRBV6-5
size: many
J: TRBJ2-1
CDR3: CASSYSIPSGATYNEQFF
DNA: TGTGCCAGCAGTTACTCGATTCCTAGCGGAGCGACCTACAATGAGCAGTTCTTC

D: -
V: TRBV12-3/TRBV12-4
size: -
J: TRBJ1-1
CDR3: CASTLSQGRTEASF
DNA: TGTGCCAGCACTTTATCACAGGGTCGTACTGAAGCTTCCTTT

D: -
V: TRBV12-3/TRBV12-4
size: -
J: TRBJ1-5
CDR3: CASSTGSGAWIHQPRHF
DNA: TGTGCCAGCAGTACTGGGTCGGGGGCGTGGATCCATCAGCCCCGGCATTTT

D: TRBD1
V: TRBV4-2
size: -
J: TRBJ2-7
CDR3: CASSPGTGASSQEQYF
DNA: TGTGCCAGCAGCCCAGGGACAGGGGCCTCCTCCCAAGAGCAGTACTTC

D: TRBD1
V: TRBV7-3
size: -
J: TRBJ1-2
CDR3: CASSPSRQGGYIF
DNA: TGTGCCAGCAGCCCCTCCCGACAGGGTGGCTACATCTTC

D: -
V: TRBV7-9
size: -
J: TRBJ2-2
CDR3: CASSLGQGNAGELFF
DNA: TGTGCCAGCAGCTTGGGGCAGGGGAACGCCGGGGAGCTGTTTTTT